Listed below are T cell receptor beta chains from one sample, sequenced in a study of T-cell memory formation after mild COVID-19. TCRdb redid the calling of the 5' RACE reads with MiXCR, one entry per CDR3 protein. Of a few hundred thousand distinct CDR3 sequences listed, 28% were seen once; the top ten hold less than 15%. Sequenced material: PBMCs or a T cell subset sorted from them (not recorded which). These receptor sequences come from an adult woman who had mild COVID-19 (a few samples of this study predate the infection). Cell type and time point are not known. Both conserved end residues are part of each CDR3. D genes are given only for firm matches. Where a row states a size, it is once, few, many or the class of an expanded clone; other rows omit it.

D	J	V	size	CDR3	DNA
TRBD1	TRBJ1-4	TRBV7-9	NA	CASSWDRGSEKLFF	TGTGCCAGCAGCTGGGACAGGGGGAGTGAAAAACTGTTTTTT
NA	TRBJ1-1	TRBV12-3/TRBV12-4	few	CASSFALALGEAFF	TGTGCCAGCAGTTTCGCCCTCGCTTTGGGTGAAGCTTTCTTT
NA	TRBJ2-7	TRBV29-1	NA	CSVAQGYEQYF	TGCAGCGTTGCTCAGGGGTACGAGCAGTACTTC
TRBD2	TRBJ2-2	TRBV9	few	CASSLAGDNLRTGELFF	TGTGCCAGCAGCCTAGCGGGGGATAACCTACGCACCGGGGAGCTGTTTTTT
TRBD1	TRBJ1-1	TRBV7-2	NA	CASSSGTGVNTEAFF	TGTGCCAGCAGCTCCGGGACAGGTGTGAACACTGAAGCTTTCTTT
NA	TRBJ2-2	TRBV4-1	few	CASSHPGAGSNTGELFF	TGCGCCAGCAGCCATCCCGGGGCAGGCTCGAACACCGGGGAGCTGTTTTTT
TRBD2	TRBJ2-7	TRBV4-3	few	CASSQAYLLAGEAYEQYF	TGCGCCAGCAGCCAAGCCTATTTACTAGCGGGAGAGGCCTACGAGCAGTACTTC
TRBD2	TRBJ2-1	TRBV20-1	NA	CSARGVAGGYNEQFF	TGCAGTGCTAGAGGGGTAGCGGGAGGGTACAATGAGCAGTTCTTC
NA	TRBJ1-4	TRBV5-1	NA	CASSSSTNSARGEKLFF	TGCGCCAGCAGCTCGTCAACCAACTCAGCTAGGGGGGAAAAACTGTTTTTT
NA	TRBJ2-5	TRBV7-3	NA	CASSLRPVAGEETQYF	TGTGCCAGCAGCTTAAGGCCGGTGGCTGGGGAAGAGACCCAGTACTTC
NA	TRBJ2-1	TRBV14	NA	CASSQDFRVGPLHNEQFF	TGTGCCAGCAGCCAAGATTTCAGGGTAGGACCCCTCCACAATGAGCAGTTCTTC
TRBD1	TRBJ2-1	TRBV5-1	NA	CASSYPSKPGQGLFF	TGCGCCAGCTCCTATCCCTCCAAACCGGGACAGGGTCTGTTCTTC
TRBD1	TRBJ2-1	TRBV6-1	NA	CASQIQGGTPEQFF	TGTGCCAGCCAGATACAGGGGGGAACGCCTGAGCAGTTCTTC
TRBD2	TRBJ2-7	TRBV7-2	few	CASSLISGGEQYF	TGTGCCAGCAGCTTAATTTCGGGGGGCGAGCAGTACTTC
NA	TRBJ1-1	TRBV2	NA	CASSELRPGTEAFF	TGTGCCAGCAGTGAACTCAGGCCCGGCACTGAAGCTTTCTTT
NA	TRBJ2-7	TRBV12-3/TRBV12-4	NA	CASRAGRGYEQYF	TGTGCCAGCAGGGCAGGGAGGGGGTACGAGCAGTACTTC
NA	TRBJ2-7	TRBV6-6	NA	CASSYDLTYEQYF	TGTGCCAGCAGTTACGACCTCACCTACGAGCAGTACTTC
NA	TRBJ2-7	TRBV20-1	NA	CSARVAGEQYF	TGCAGTGCTAGAGTCGCGGGTGAGCAGTACTTC
TRBD2	TRBJ2-1	TRBV9	NA	CASSAVAGAYNEQFF	TGTGCCAGCAGCGCGGTAGCGGGAGCTTACAATGAGCAGTTCTTC
NA	TRBJ1-1	TRBV5-6	NA	CASSDGGRNTEAFF	TGTGCCAGCAGCGACGGCGGTAGGAACACTGAAGCTTTCTTT
NA	TRBJ1-1	TRBV7-6	few	CASSPSGWLPLGGRAFF	TGTGCCAGCAGCCCCTCCGGTTGGCTCCCACTAGGGGGGAGGGCTTTCTTT
NA	TRBJ2-5	TRBV24-1	few	CATSDPPGTQYF	TGTGCCACCAGTGACCCCCCGGGGACCCAGTACTTC
TRBD2	TRBJ2-3	TRBV6-2/TRBV6-3	NA	CASSYGTRTSGPRRDTQYF	TGTGCCAGCAGTTACGGAACACGGACTAGCGGGCCGAGGAGGGATACGCAGTATTTT
TRBD1	TRBJ2-3	TRBV27	NA	CASSLEGALTDTQYF	TGTGCCAGCAGTTTAGAGGGGGCGCTGACAGATACGCAGTATTTT
TRBD1	TRBJ1-1	TRBV5-1	few	CASSPGQGAGMNTEAFF	TGCGCCAGCAGCCCCGGGCAGGGGGCCGGGATGAACACTGAAGCTTTCTTT
TRBD1	TRBJ2-5	TRBV7-2	few	CASSSWTGRGETQYF	TGTGCCAGCAGCTCCTGGACAGGGCGAGGCGAGACCCAGTACTTC
TRBD2	TRBJ2-3	TRBV24-1	few	CATGGLARTDTQYF	TGTGCCACCGGGGGACTAGCCCGCACAGATACGCAGTATTTT
TRBD2	TRBJ2-3	TRBV9	NA	CASSVGTSGRGADTQYF	TGTGCCAGCAGCGTAGGGACTAGCGGCCGGGGGGCAGATACGCAGTATTTT
NA	TRBJ1-1	TRBV9	NA	CASSPTGRGKDEAFF	TGTGCCAGCAGCCCCACCGGGAGGGGGAAGGATGAAGCTTTCTTT
NA	TRBJ2-2	TRBV11-3	NA	CASSPGLSTGELFF	TGTGCCAGCAGCCCGGGACTTTCTACCGGGGAGCTGTTTTTT
TRBD1	TRBJ2-3	TRBV30	NA	CAWGGQGATDTQYF	TGTGCCTGGGGAGGACAGGGGGCAACAGATACGCAGTATTTT
TRBD2	TRBJ2-1	TRBV9	few	CASSVVAGTRSSYEQFF	TGTGCCAGCAGCGTAGTAGCCGGGACTAGGTCATCTTATGAGCAGTTCTTC
NA	TRBJ1-1	TRBV6-5	NA	CASSSRWNTEAFF	TGTGCCAGCAGTTCGCGGTGGAACACTGAAGCTTTCTTT
TRBD2	TRBJ2-6	TRBV5-1	few	CASSGGDLNSGANVLTF	TGCGCCAGCAGCGGGGGGGACCTAAACTCTGGGGCCAACGTCCTGACTTTC
TRBD1	TRBJ1-6	TRBV4-1	few	CASSLTPGQGGSPLHF	TGCGCCAGCAGCCTGACGCCCGGACAGGGAGGATCACCCCTCCACTTT
NA	TRBJ1-6	TRBV9	NA	CASSPRPSGGNSPLHF	TGTGCCAGCAGCCCCCGACCCTCTGGGGGTAATTCACCCCTCCACTTT
TRBD1	TRBJ1-2	TRBV6-6	NA	CASSYTGENYGYTF	TGTGCCAGCAGTTACACAGGGGAAAACTATGGCTACACCTTC
NA	TRBJ2-4	TRBV5-1	NA	CASSLEQENIQYF	TGCGCCAGCAGCTTGGAGCAGGAAAACATTCAGTACTTC
NA	TRBJ1-1	TRBV19	once	CASSLSYYTEAFF	TGTGCCAGTAGTCTCTCATACTACACTGAAGCTTTCTTT
TRBD2	TRBJ2-5	TRBV27	NA	CASSPAGGPRETQYF	TGTGCCAGCAGTCCGGCGGGGGGGCCTCGAGAGACCCAGTACTTC
TRBD1	TRBJ2-4	TRBV13	NA	CASSLDRDRGLDIQYF	TGTGCCAGCAGCTTAGACCGGGACAGGGGGCTTGACATTCAGTACTTC
NA	TRBJ1-2	TRBV5-1	NA	CASSLTGSDGYTF	TGCGCCAGCAGCTTGACAGGTTCGGATGGCTACACCTTC
TRBD1	TRBJ2-7	TRBV20-1	NA	CSARGYKQGALGEQYF	TGCAGTGCTAGAGGGTATAAACAGGGGGCGCTGGGCGAGCAGTACTTC
TRBD1	TRBJ1-1	TRBV7-2	NA	CASSAAGGRNTEAFF	TGTGCCAGCAGCGCAGCAGGGGGCAGGAACACTGAAGCTTTCTTT
NA	TRBJ2-1	TRBV20-1	few	CSAREVRGPSYNEQFF	TGCAGTGCTAGAGAAGTACGAGGGCCCTCCTACAATGAGCAGTTCTTC
NA	TRBJ2-3	TRBV6-2/TRBV6-3	NA	CASTYSREDTQYF	TGTGCCAGCACCTACTCGAGGGAAGATACGCAGTATTTT
NA	TRBJ1-4	TRBV4-1	few	CASSQDVIPTNEKLFF	TGCGCCAGCAGCCAAGACGTGATCCCAACTAATGAAAAACTGTTTTTT
TRBD1	TRBJ1-2	TRBV29-1	few	CSVMGQLNYGYTF	TGCAGCGTTATGGGACAGCTAAACTATGGCTACACCTTC
NA	TRBJ2-1	TRBV5-8	NA	CASSLEMGTYNEQFF	TGTGCCAGCAGCTTGGAAATGGGAACCTACAATGAGCAGTTCTTC
TRBD2	TRBJ2-3	TRBV27	NA	CASSPSRSPGLATDTQYF	TGTGCCAGCAGTCCCTCCAGGTCCCCGGGACTAGCCACAGATACGCAGTATTTT
NA	TRBJ2-2	TRBV5-5	NA	CASSLGPGKNTGELFF	TGTGCCAGCAGCTTAGGTCCGGGGAAGAACACCGGGGAGCTGTTTTTT
NA	TRBJ1-2	TRBV7-8	NA	CASSLAGRGVGDYGYTF	TGTGCCAGCAGCTTAGCGGGGAGGGGAGTCGGAGACTATGGCTACACCTTC